These 4 T cell receptor beta chains were all obtained from the same sample, sequenced in a study of shared clonotypes between healthy human individuals. Generated by immunoSEQ multiplex PCR, the TCRdb table keeps only in-frame clones and is missing some. This sample yields about 2,500,000 clones, of which just over 90% are seen a single time; under 0.15% belongs to the top ten. The material sequenced was naive CD4+ T cells sorted from blood. Subset noted: CD45RA+ positively selected. The receptors originated from a young man in good health.

About this clone: This same CDR3 is encoded by further DNA sequences in the sample. The rearrangement uses TRBV18 and TRBJ2-1; possible D gene TRBD1, 6 bases. The CDR3 runs to 12 residues. Trimming removed 6 bases at V and 7 bases at J, with 10 bases between. CDR1 is KGHSH, CDR2 LQKENI, per germline. The chain's CDR3 is CASSPGVNEQFF. DNA of the CDR3: TGTGCCAGCTCTCCAGGGGTAAATGAGCAGTTCTTC.

The chain is built from TRBV18 and TRBJ2-1; TRBD1 matches at 8 bases. Trimming at V came to 3 bases and at J to 5 bases, leaving 6 bases not matched to a gene. Germline CDR1 is KGHSH and CDR2 is LQKENI. CDR3 length equals 15 residues. The CDR3 loop is CASSPGRDRNNEQFF. CDR3 DNA: TGTGCCAGCTCACCGGGCCGGGACAGGAACAATGAGCAGTTCTTC.

The chain has TRBV5-4 and TRBJ2-5, with TRBD2 identical over 10 bases. This CDR3 comprises 17 residues. The J segment lost 4 bases and the V segment lost 3 bases, leaving 12 bases of the junction unmatched. CDR1 SGHNT and CDR2 YYREEE come from the germline V gene (reference sequence). CDR3 in DNA: TGTGCCAGCAGCTCCCGGGCTAGCGGGAGTGGGGGAGAGACCCAGTACTTC. Its protein is CASSSRASGSGGETQYF.

CDR3 region: CASSYSEAVSTYEQYF. Written as DNA, the CDR3 is TGTGCCAGCAGTTACTCAGAGGCGGTATCCACCTACGAGCAGTACTTC. The genes are TRBV6-5 and TRBJ2-7; D gene uncertain. Trimming shortened V by 0 bases and J by 2 bases, and 14 bases separated the two germline ends. The CDR3 runs to 16 residues. Germline V gene lookup returns CDR1 MNHEY and CDR2 SVGAGI.